This T cell receptor (beta chain) was identified during a study of beta chain features in type 1 diabetes. The length of the CDR3 is 11 residues. The germline V gene encodes CDR1 SQVTM and CDR2 ANQGSEA. Trimming removed 4 bases at V and 6 bases at J, with 7 bases between. The study reverse transcribed the entire isolated RNA, so it sequenced expressed TCRB transcripts. Sequenced by immunoSEQ multiplex PCR; TCRdb stores in-frame clones only, minus some. The sample carries hundreds of thousands of clones, 30% recorded once. A few counts support this clone. The chain is built from TRBV29-1 and TRBJ2-1; D uncertain. This clonotype was sampled from a man between 18 and 29 years old in good health. The material sequenced was naive CD4+ T cells from blood. This chain's CDR3 is CSVGTANEQFF. The CDR3 region has the DNA TGCAGCGTTGGGACGGCCAATGAGCAGTTCTTC.